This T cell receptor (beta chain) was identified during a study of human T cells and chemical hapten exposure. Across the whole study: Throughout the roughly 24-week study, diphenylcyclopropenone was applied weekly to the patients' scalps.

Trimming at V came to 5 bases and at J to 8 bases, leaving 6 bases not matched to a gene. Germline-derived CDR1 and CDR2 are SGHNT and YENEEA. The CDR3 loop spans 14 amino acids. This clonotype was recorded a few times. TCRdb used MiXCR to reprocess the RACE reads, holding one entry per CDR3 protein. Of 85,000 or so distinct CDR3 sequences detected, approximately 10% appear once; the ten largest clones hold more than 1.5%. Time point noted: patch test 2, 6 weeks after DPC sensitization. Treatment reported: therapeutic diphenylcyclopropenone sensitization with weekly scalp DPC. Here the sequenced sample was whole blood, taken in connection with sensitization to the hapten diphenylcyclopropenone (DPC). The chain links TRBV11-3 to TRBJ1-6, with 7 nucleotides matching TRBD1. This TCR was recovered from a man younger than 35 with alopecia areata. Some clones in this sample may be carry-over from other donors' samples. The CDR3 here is CASSQQGRDSPLHF. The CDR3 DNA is TGTGCCAGCAGCCAACAGGGGAGGGATTCACCCCTCCACTTT.